Described below is a single T cell receptor (beta chain) sequence and its context. Its cognate antigen is unknown. PCR involved 60 Vbeta and 13 Jbeta primers. Method: immunoSEQ multiplex PCR; TCRdb's copy keeps in-frame clones and lacks some. The data contain more than 80,000 clones, more than 75% of them singletons. The source of the sample is a study of cytomegalovirus exposure and HLA in healthy donors. Study findings and constraints: Excluded were some V segments that proved indistinguishable, including TRBV6-2 and TRBV6-3.

V was cut by 2 bases and J by 9 bases, with 14 bases left in between. Germline V CDR1 and CDR2: KGHSH, LQKENI. The CDR3 consists of 15 residues. The TCR originated in a human donor in good health. Sequenced sample: PBMCs. The chain has TRBV18 and TRBJ1-6; D is uncertain. CDR3 DNA: TGTGCCAGCTCACCAAGGGAGGAGTGGACTTCACCCCTCCACTTT. This gives the protein CASSPREEWTSPLHF.